Sequencing of this TCR beta chain was carried out in a study of cytomegalovirus exposure and HLA in healthy donors. Germline CDR1 is MNHEY and CDR2 is SMNVEV (reference sequence). Trimming removed 3 bases from V and 2 bases from J; junction bases left unmatched: 5. The CDR3 is 15 residues long. This clone was detected only a few times. With 60 Vbeta and 13 Jbeta primers, the PCR was carried out. Here immunoSEQ multiplex PCR was the method, and the copy in TCRdb shows in-frame clones only, minus some. The table shows under 200,000 clones, with around 67% occurring only once. The rearrangement joins TRBV27 to TRBJ2-7; 9 bases align to TRBD1. Material: PBMCs. This TCR was sampled from a woman aged 18-30 years in good health and CMV-seropositive. The CDR3 sequence: CASSFRGQGTYEQYF. CDR3 nucleotides: TGTGCCAGCAGTTTCAGGGGACAGGGCACCTACGAGCAGTACTTC.